Listed below are T cell receptor beta chains from one sample, sequenced in a study of lymphopenia after photon versus proton radiotherapy. Clones were sequenced by immunoSEQ multiplex PCR, and TCRdb holds only the in-frame ones, with some missing. The sample includes more than 15,000 clones, 85% to 90% of them seen just once. The starting material was peripheral blood, obtained from a patient treated with proton-based radiotherapy. The receptors here all came from a man between 65 and 85 years old with pancreatic cancer. CDR3s include the opening cysteine and the closing phenylalanine or tryptophan. The D gene is left open where the match is weak. Rows may omit the clone size; those that give it use once, few, many or a size class.

few,TRBJ1-2,TRBV6-5,.,TGTGCCAGCAGTTACATGGGGGGAGGGGACTATGGCTACACCTTC,CASSYMGGGDYGYTF
.,TRBJ2-2,TRBV7-4,TRBD2,TGTGCCAGCAGCTACCCAGCGGGGGGCAGGAACACCGGGGAGCTGTTTTTT,CASSYPAGGRNTGELFF
.,TRBJ1-1,TRBV19,.,TGTGCCAGTGCTGGGTGGGGGGGCAACACTGAAGCTTTCTTT,CASAGWGGNTEAFF
.,TRBJ1-6,TRBV25-1,TRBD1,TGTGCCAGCCGGCGGGGGACAGATTCACCCCTCCACTTT,CASRRGTDSPLHF
.,TRBJ1-6,TRBV19,.,TGTGCCAGTAGTATACCTCCCCGCCGGGACTATTATAATTCACCCCTCCACTTT,CASSIPPRRDYYNSPLHF
medium-sized,TRBJ2-1,TRBV6-1,TRBD1,TGTGCCAGCAGTGAGTCTGAGGGGGCCGGGGCCAATGAGCAGTTCTTC,CASSESEGAGANEQFF
.,TRBJ2-7,TRBV4-1,.,TGCGCCAGCAGCCAAAGATTTGGCTACTACGAGCAGTACTTC,CASSQRFGYYEQYF
.,TRBJ1-4,TRBV15,.,TGTGCCACCAGCAGAGGACAGAATAATGAAAAACTGTTTTTT,CATSRGQNNEKLFF
.,TRBJ2-3,TRBV28,.,TGTGCCAGCCGCCGGGCGGGCGCCGTGCAGGGCACAGATACGCAGTATTTT,CASRRAGAVQGTDTQYF
.,TRBJ2-5,TRBV5-8,.,TGTGCCAGCAGCTTGTGGGAGACCCAGTACTTC,CASSLWETQYF
.,TRBJ1-2,TRBV10-2,.,TGCGCCAGCAGTGACGTATCCAGGGGCTATGGCTACACCTTC,CASSDVSRGYGYTF
once,TRBJ1-6,TRBV6-6,.,TGTGCCAGCAGTTACGACACCGATCGGAATTCACCCCTCCACTTT,CASSYDTDRNSPLHF
.,TRBJ2-5,TRBV25-1,.,TGTGCCAGCAGTGAATCGGGCAGGGCTAAACAGACCCAGTACTTC,CASSESGRAKQTQYF
.,TRBJ1-1,TRBV11-2,.,TGTGCCAGCAGGCAGACAGTTTACACTGAAGCTTTCTTT,CASRQTVYTEAFF
few,TRBJ2-7,TRBV11-3,.,TGTGCCAGCAGCGTCACAGGCTACGAGCAGTACTTC,CASSVTGYEQYF
.,TRBJ1-2,TRBV29-1,.,TGCAGCGTTGAAGATGGGGGAGTTAACTATGGCTACACCTTC,CSVEDGGVNYGYTF
once,TRBJ2-7,TRBV7-8,TRBD1,TGTGCCAGCAGCGGACAGGGCTACGAGCAGTACTTC,CASSGQGYEQYF
.,TRBJ2-7,TRBV9,TRBD1,TGTGCCAGCAGCGTAGGAGGGGGCAGGGCCGACGAGCAGTACTTC,CASSVGGGRADEQYF
once,TRBJ1-1,TRBV2,.,TGTGCCAGCAGGGTACCCGGGCAGGGCTACACTGAAGCTTTCTTT,CASRVPGQGYTEAFF
once,TRBJ2-3,TRBV30,TRBD2,TGTGCTTCGTCCCAAGGTAGCGGGAGACCCTATAGCACAGATACGCAGTATTTT,CASSQGSGRPYSTDTQYF
.,TRBJ1-5,TRBV19,.,TGTGCCAGTAGTAATAGCAATCAGCCCCAGCATTTT,CASSNSNQPQHF
.,TRBJ2-3,TRBV6-4,TRBD2,TGTGCCAGCGCTCTCAGGCGGGAGGGCCCAGTTGGGACAGATACGCAGTATTTT,CASALRREGPVGTDTQYF
.,TRBJ1-1,TRBV19,.,TGTGCCAGTAGTATACCGGCAGGGGAGAACACTGAAGCTTTCTTT,CASSIPAGENTEAFF
few,TRBJ1-3,TRBV6-1,.,TGTGCCAGCCACAGCTCTGGAAACACCATATATTTT,CASHSSGNTIYF
.,TRBJ2-3,TRBV19,TRBD1,TGTGCCAGTAGCCTAACAGGGGGCATAGGGACAGATACGCAGTATTTT,CASSLTGGIGTDTQYF
.,TRBJ2-5,TRBV11-3,TRBD1,TGTGCCAGCAGCCCAGTGGGGGGACAGGGGGCCGTGACCCAGTACTTC,CASSPVGGQGAVTQYF
.,TRBJ2-3,TRBV10-3,TRBD2,TGTGCCATCAGTGACGGGCTAGCGGAAACAGATACGCAGTATTTT,CAISDGLAETDTQYF
.,TRBJ1-1,TRBV27,.,TGTGCCAGCAGTTCATCTCCAGGACAGGCTTTCTTT,CASSSSPGQAFF
once,TRBJ2-4,TRBV27,.,TGTGCCAGCAGTTTAGGGGCAGCCAAAAACATTCAGTACTTC,CASSLGAAKNIQYF
.,TRBJ2-3,TRBV29-1,.,TGCAGCGTTGAAGGACGGCCGCGGGATACGCAGTATTTT,CSVEGRPRDTQYF
.,TRBJ2-3,TRBV5-4,.,TGTGCCAGCAGCCGGACAGGAGGGTCTGGTGAGACGCAGTATTTT,CASSRTGGSGETQYF
.,TRBJ1-5,TRBV6-1,TRBD1,TGTGCCAGCAGTGAATTGGCAGGGGGCTTTCAGCCCCAGCATTTT,CASSELAGGFQPQHF
.,TRBJ2-1,TRBV5-8,.,TGTGCCAGCAGAAGCCGGGGCAACAATGAGCAGTTCTTC,CASRSRGNNEQFF
.,TRBJ2-1,TRBV9,TRBD2,TGTGCCAGCAGCGTATCATCTAGCGGGGTCTCCTACAATGAGCAGTTCTTC,CASSVSSSGVSYNEQFF
.,TRBJ2-7,TRBV9,.,TGTGCCAGCAGCGTAGGGGCCAACGAGCAGTACTTC,CASSVGANEQYF
.,TRBJ1-1,TRBV29-1,.,TGCAGCGTTCACAGGGATAGGAACACTGAAGCTTTCTTT,CSVHRDRNTEAFF
.,TRBJ1-1,TRBV19,.,TGTGCCAGTACCCAGACACAAGTTCTGAACACTGAAGCTTTCTTT,CASTQTQVLNTEAFF
.,TRBJ2-3,TRBV30,.,TGTGCCTGGAGCGCTGGAACTAGCACAGATACGCAGTATTTT,CAWSAGTSTDTQYF
.,TRBJ2-3,TRBV30,.,TGTGCCTGGAATACGGCAGGGAGCGAAACGCAGTATTTT,CAWNTAGSETQYF
.,TRBJ1-1,TRBV18,.,TGTGCCAGCTCACCACCATTCCAGGGGAACACTGAAGCTTTCTTT,CASSPPFQGNTEAFF
few,TRBJ2-7,TRBV6-1,.,TGTGCCAGCAGTGGTAAGGGAGCCTACGAGCAGTACTTC,CASSGKGAYEQYF
.,TRBJ1-2,TRBV2,.,TGTGCCAGCTCCTCGGGGGGTAACTATGGCTACACCTTC,CASSSGGNYGYTF
once,TRBJ1-2,TRBV7-9,TRBD1,TGTGCCAGCAGCTTACCGGGGACAGGTTATGGCTACACCTTC,CASSLPGTGYGYTF
.,TRBJ2-5,TRBV7-3,TRBD2,TGTGCCAGCAGCTCCGGACTAGCGGGGGGCGTTAAGACCCAGTACTTC,CASSSGLAGGVKTQYF
.,TRBJ2-3,TRBV30,.,TGTGCCTGGGGTCGGGGACTTTCTACAGATACGCAGTATTTT,CAWGRGLSTDTQYF
.,TRBJ2-1,TRBV5-1,.,TGCGCCAGCAGCTTGGACCTGACAGGCTCCTACAATGAGCAGTTCTTC,CASSLDLTGSYNEQFF
.,TRBJ2-3,TRBV11-3,TRBD2,TGTGCCAGCAGCTTAGCCCTTGGCGGGAGATCGCCAGATACGCAGTATTTT,CASSLALGGRSPDTQYF
.,TRBJ2-3,TRBV7-2,.,TGTGCCAGCAGCCGTGGTCGGTCTAGCACAGATACGCAGTATTTT,CASSRGRSSTDTQYF
.,TRBJ2-3,TRBV19,TRBD1,TGTGCCAGTACCAACGACAGGGGGCTGAAGCAGTATTTT,CASTNDRGLKQYF
once,TRBJ1-2,TRBV15,.,TGTGCCACCAGCAGAATAGAGCACAGATTTGGCTATGGCTACACCTTC,CATSRIEHRFGYGYTF
.,TRBJ1-1,TRBV19,.,TGTGCCAGTACCCCTGGGGGCAGATACACTGAAGCTTTCTTT,CASTPGGRYTEAFF
.,TRBJ2-1,TRBV7-3,.,TGTGCCAGCAGCCCGAGCCAGGGAAGTAGCAATGAGCAGTTCTTC,CASSPSQGSSNEQFF
.,TRBJ2-5,TRBV19,.,TGTGCCACCTCTAAGGGGATCGGAGCGGAGACCCAGTACTTC,CATSKGIGAETQYF
.,TRBJ2-5,TRBV5-1,.,TGCGCCAGCAGCTTCCCTACAGGTCAAGAGACCCAGTACTTC,CASSFPTGQETQYF
.,TRBJ1-1,TRBV5-1,TRBD1,TGCGCCAGCAGCCAGGGACAGGGCCCCACTGAAGCTTTCTTT,CASSQGQGPTEAFF